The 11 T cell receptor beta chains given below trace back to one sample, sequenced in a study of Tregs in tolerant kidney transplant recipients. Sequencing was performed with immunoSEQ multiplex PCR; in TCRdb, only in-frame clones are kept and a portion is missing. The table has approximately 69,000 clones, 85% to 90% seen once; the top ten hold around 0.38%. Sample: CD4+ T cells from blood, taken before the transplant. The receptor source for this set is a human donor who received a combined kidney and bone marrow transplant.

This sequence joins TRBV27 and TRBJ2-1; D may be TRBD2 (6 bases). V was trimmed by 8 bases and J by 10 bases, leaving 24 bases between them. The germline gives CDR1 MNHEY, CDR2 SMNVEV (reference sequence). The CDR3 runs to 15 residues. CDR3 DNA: TGTGCCAGCGCACACGGGACTTTCGAGGGCGGGGAGCAGTTCTTC. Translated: CASAHGTFEGGEQFF.

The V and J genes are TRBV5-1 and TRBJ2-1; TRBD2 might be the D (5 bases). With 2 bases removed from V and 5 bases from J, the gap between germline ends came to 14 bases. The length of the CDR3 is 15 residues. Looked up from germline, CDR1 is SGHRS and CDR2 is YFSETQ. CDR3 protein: CASSFATIPHNEQFF. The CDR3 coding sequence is TGCGCCAGCAGCTTCGCGACTATTCCCCACAATGAGCAGTTCTTC.

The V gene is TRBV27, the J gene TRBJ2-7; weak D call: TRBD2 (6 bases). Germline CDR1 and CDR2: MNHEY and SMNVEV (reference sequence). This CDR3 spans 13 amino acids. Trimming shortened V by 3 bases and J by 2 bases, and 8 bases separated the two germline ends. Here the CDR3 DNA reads TGTGCCAGCAGTTTTGCGGGGCCCTACGAGCAGTACTTC. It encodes CASSFAGPYEQYF.

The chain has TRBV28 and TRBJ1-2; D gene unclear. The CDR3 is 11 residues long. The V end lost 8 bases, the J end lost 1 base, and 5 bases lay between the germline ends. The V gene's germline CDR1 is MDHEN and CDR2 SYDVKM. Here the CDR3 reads CASRDNYGYTF. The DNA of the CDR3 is TGTGCCAGCCGAGATAACTATGGCTACACCTTC.

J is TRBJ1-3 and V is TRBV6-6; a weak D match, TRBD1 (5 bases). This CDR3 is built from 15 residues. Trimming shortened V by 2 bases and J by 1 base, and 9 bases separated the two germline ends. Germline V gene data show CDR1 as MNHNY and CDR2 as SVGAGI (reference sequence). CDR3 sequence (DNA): TGTGCCAGCAGTTACAGGGGATCATCTGGAAACACCATATATTTT. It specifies CASSYRGSSGNTIYF.

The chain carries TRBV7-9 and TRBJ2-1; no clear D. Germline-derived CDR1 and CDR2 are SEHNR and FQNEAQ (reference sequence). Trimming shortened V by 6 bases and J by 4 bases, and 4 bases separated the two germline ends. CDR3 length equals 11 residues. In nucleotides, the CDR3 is TGTGCCAGCAGGCGTTACAATGAGCAGTTCTTC. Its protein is CASRRYNEQFF.

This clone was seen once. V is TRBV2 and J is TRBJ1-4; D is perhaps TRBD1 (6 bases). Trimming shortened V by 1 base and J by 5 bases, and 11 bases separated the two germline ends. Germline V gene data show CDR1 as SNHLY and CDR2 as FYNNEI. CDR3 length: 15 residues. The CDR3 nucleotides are TGTGCCAGCAGTGAAGGGGGGGGGCGGAATGAAAAACTGTTTTTT. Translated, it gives CASSEGGGRNEKLFF.

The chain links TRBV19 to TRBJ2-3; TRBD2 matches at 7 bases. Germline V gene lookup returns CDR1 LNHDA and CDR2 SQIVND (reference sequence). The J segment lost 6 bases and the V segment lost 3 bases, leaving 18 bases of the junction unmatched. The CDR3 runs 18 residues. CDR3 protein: CASSMAPFRGGRRDTQYF. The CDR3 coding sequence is TGTGCCAGTAGTATGGCCCCCTTTAGGGGAGGGAGGAGGGATACGCAGTATTTT.

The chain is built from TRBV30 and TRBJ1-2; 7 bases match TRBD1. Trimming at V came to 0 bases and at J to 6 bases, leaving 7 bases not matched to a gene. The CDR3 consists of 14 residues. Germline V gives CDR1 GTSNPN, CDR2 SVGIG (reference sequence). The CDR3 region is CAWSVSRDSHGYTF. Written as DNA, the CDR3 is TGTGCCTGGAGTGTAAGTCGGGACAGCCATGGCTACACCTTC.

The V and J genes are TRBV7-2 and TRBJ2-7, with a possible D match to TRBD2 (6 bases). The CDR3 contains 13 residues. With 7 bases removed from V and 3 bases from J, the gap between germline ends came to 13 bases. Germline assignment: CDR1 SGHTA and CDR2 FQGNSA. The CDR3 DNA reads TGTGCCAGCACCGGTGGTAGCGGCTACGAGCAGTACTTC. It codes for CASTGGSGYEQYF.

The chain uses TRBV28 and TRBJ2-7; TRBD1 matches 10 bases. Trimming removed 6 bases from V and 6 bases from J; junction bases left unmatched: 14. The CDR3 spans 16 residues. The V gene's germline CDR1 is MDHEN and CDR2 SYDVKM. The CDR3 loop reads CASSHLRDRGWGEQYF. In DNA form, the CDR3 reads TGTGCCAGCAGCCACTTAAGGGACAGGGGATGGGGCGAGCAGTACTTC.